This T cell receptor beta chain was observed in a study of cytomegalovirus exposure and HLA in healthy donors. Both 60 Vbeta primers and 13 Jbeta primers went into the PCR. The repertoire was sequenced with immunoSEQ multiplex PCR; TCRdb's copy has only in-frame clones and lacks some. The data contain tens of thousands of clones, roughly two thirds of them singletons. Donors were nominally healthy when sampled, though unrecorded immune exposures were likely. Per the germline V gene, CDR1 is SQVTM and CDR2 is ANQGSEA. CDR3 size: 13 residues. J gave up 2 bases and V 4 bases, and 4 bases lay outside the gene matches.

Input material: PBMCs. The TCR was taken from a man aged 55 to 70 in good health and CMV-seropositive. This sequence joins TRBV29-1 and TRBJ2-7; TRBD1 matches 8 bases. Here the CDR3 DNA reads TGCAGCGTTGGCCCGGGACAGGCCTACGAGCAGTACTTC. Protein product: CSVGPGQAYEQYF.